Included here is one T cell receptor (beta chain) sequence, with context. What it recognizes is unknown. The sample comes from a study of cytomegalovirus exposure and HLA in healthy donors. Looking at the study overall: HLA-typed donors were the source of some 80 million unique TCRs, which an early data release held. Of approximately 400 genotyped donors, more than 75% clustered with self-reported Caucasian donors.

Per germline, CDR1 LNHDA and CDR2 SQIVND (reference sequence). The CDR3 consists of 14 residues. Trimming removed 3 bases from V and 1 base from J, with 10 bases in between. The PCR was carried out with 60 Vbeta primers and 13 Jbeta primers. Some clones are missing from TCRdb's copy, which holds only in-frame ones; the method was immunoSEQ multiplex PCR. The data hold 100,000 to 150,000 clones, with 80% to 85% observed a single time. Whole-study findings and limits: Reportedly, TCR beta sequences accurately predicted HLA-A and HLA-B alleles in most subjects. In vitro, a few CMV-associated chains proved specific for CMV antigens.

This receptor was obtained from a woman under 40 in good health and CMV-seronegative. V and J are TRBV19 and TRBJ2-7; no firm D call. Sequencing used PBMCs. The CDR3 region is CASSIGSGSYEQYF. The CDR3 DNA reads TGTGCCAGTAGTATCGGGTCTGGGTCCTACGAGCAGTACTTC.